The clone carrying this TCR beta chain appeared a single time. Its antigen is unknown. The CDR3 is made up of 13 amino acids. CDR1 is MNHEY, CDR2 SVGAGI, per germline. Trimming removed 10 bases from V and 4 bases from J, with 15 bases in between. The source of the sample is a study of T cell repertoires in cytomegalovirus infection. Study at large: The authors used CMV epitopes that were HLA-C-restricted (recently identified) and HLA-B-restricted (well studied).

TCRdb passed the reads through MiXCR, listing each CDR3 protein once. The sample has hundreds of thousands of distinct CDR3 sequences; under 55% are singletons. V and J are TRBV6-5 and TRBJ2-3; TRBD2 is a possible D gene (7 bases). This specimen consisted of cultured PBMCs, obtained from culture after CMV antigen stimulation. The origin of this receptor is a human donor in good health (CMV status not recorded). Some clones in this sample may be carry-over from other donors' samples. CDR3 DNA sequence: TGTGCCACCCGACGGGGGGCTGCAGATACGCAGTATTTT. This codes for CATRRGAADTQYF.